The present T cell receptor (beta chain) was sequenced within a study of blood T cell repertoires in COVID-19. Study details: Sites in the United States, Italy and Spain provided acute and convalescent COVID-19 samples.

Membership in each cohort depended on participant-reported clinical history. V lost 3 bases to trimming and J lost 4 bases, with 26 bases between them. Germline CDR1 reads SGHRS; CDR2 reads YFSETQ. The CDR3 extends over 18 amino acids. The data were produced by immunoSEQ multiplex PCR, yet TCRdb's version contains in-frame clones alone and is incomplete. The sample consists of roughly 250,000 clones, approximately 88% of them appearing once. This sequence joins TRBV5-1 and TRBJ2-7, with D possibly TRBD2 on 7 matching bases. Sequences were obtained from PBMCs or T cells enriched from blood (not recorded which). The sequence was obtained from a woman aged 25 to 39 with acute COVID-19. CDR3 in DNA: TGCGCCAGCAGCTCTCTAGGGGGTGGCGGAGCGGGGAGATACGAGCAGTACTTC. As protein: CASSSLGGGGAGRYEQYF.